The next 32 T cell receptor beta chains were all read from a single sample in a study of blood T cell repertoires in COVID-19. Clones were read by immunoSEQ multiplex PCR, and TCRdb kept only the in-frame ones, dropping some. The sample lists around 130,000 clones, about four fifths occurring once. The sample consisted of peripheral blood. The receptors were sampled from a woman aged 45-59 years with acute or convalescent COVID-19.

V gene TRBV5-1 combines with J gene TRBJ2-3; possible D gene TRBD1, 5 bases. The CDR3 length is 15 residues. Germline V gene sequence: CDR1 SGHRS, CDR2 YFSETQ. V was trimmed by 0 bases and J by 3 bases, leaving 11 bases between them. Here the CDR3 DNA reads TGCGCCAGCAGCTTGGTGGGGCCTGGGACAGATACGCAGTATTTT. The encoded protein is CASSLVGPGTDTQYF.

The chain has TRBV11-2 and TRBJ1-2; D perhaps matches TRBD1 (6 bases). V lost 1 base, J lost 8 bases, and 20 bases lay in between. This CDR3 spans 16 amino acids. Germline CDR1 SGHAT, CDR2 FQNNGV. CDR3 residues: CASSLGLQGLSGGYTF. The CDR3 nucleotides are TGTGCCAGCAGCTTAGGGCTCCAGGGGCTGTCAGGAGGCTACACCTTC.

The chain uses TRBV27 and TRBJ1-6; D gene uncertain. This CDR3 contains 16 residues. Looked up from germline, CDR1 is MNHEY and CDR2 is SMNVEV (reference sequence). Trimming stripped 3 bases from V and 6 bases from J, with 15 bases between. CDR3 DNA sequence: TGTGCCAGCAGTTTCGGGAGGGATTGGGGTAATTCACCCCTCCACTTT. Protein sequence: CASSFGRDWGNSPLHF.

The CDR3 bases are TGTGCCTGTTTAGACAGGGGGCACTATGGCTACACCTTC. Translation: CACLDRGHYGYTF. The rearrangement links TRBV30 to TRBJ1-2; TRBD1 agrees at 10 bases. This CDR3 comprises 13 residues. Trimming at V came to 6 bases and at J to 3 bases, leaving 4 bases not matched to a gene. The germline V gene encodes CDR1 GTSNPN and CDR2 SVGIG (reference sequence).

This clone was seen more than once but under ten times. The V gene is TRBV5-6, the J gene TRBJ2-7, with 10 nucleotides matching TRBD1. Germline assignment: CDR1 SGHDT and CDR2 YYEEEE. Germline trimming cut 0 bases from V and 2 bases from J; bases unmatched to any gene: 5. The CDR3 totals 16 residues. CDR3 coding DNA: TGTGCCAGCAGCTTGGGTGGGGACAGGGGTACCTACGAGCAGTACTTC. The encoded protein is CASSLGGDRGTYEQYF.

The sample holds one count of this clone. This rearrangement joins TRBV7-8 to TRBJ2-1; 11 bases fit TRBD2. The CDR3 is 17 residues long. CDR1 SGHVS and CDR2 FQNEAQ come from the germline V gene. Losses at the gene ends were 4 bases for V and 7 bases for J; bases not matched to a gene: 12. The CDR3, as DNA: TGTGCCAGCAGCTCCTATCCGACTAGCGGGGCATATAATGAGCAGTTCTTC. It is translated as CASSSYPTSGAYNEQFF.

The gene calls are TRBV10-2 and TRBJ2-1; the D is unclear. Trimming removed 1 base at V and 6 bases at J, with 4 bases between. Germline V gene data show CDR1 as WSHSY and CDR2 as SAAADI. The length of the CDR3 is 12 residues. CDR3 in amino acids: CASSEFLNEQFF. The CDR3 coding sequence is TGCGCCAGCAGTGAGTTCCTCAATGAGCAGTTCTTC.

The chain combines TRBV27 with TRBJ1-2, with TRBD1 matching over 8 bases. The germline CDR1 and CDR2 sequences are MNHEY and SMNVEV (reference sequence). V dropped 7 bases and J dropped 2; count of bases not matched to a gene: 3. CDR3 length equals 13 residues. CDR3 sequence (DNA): TGTGCCAGCACCCGACAGGGGAACTATGGCTACACCTTC. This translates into CASTRQGNYGYTF.

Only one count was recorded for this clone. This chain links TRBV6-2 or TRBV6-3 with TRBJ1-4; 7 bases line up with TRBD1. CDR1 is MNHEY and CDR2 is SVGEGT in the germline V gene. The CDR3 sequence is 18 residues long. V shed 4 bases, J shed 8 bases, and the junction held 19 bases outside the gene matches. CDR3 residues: CASSSKDFRQGSREKLFF. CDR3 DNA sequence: TGTGCCAGCAGTTCAAAGGACTTTAGACAGGGATCGAGAGAAAAACTGTTTTTT.

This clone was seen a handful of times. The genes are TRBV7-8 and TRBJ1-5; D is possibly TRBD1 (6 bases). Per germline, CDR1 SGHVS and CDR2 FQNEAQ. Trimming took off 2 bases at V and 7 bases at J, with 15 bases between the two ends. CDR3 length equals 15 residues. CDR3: CASSLREGVVQPQHF. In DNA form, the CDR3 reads TGTGCCAGCAGCTTAAGGGAGGGGGTAGTCCAGCCCCAGCATTTT.

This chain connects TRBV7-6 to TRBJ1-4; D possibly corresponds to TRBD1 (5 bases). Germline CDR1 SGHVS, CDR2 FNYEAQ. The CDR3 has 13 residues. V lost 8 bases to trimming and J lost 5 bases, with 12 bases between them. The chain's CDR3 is CASSREDNEKLFF. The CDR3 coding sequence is TGTGCCAGCTCCAGGGAAGACAATGAAAAACTGTTTTTT. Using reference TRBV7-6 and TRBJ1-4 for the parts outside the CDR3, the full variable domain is GAGVSQSPRYKVTKRGQDVALRCDPISGHVSLYWYRQALGQGPEFLTYFNYEAQQDKSGLPNDRFSAERPEGSISTLTIQRTEQRDSAMYRCASSREDNEKLFFGSGTQLSVL.

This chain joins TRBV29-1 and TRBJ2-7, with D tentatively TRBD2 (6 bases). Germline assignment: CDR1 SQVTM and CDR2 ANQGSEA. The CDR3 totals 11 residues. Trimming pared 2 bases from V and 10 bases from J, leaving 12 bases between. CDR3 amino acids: CSVESSGEQYF. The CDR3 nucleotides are TGCAGCGTTGAATCTTCGGGGGAACAGTACTTC.

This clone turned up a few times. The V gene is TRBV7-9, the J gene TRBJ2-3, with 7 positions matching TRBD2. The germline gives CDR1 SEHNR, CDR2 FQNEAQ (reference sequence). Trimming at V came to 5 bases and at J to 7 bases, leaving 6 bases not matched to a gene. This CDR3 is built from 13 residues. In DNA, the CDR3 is TGTGCCAGCAGCACTCCGACTAGCTATACGCAGTATTTT. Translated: CASSTPTSYTQYF. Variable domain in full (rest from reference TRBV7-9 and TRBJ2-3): DTGVSQNPRHKITKRGQNVTFRCDPISEHNRLYWYRQTLGQGPEFLTYFQNEAQLEKSRLLSDRFSAERPKGSFSTLEIQRTEQGDSAMYLCASSTPTSYTQYFGPGTRLTVL.

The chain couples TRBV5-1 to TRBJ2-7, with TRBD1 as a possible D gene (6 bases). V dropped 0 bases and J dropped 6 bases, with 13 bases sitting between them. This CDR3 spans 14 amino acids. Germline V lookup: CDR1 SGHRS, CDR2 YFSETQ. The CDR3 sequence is CASSLGQVAPEQYF. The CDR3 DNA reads TGCGCCAGCAGCTTGGGACAGGTCGCCCCCGAGCAGTACTTC.

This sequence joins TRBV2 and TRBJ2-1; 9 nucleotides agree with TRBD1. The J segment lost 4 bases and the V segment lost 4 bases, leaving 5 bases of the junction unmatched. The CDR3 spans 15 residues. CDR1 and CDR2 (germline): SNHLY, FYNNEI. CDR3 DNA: TGTGCCAGCAGTGGGGGACAGGGTGCGTACAATGAGCAGTTCTTC. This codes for CASSGGQGAYNEQFF.

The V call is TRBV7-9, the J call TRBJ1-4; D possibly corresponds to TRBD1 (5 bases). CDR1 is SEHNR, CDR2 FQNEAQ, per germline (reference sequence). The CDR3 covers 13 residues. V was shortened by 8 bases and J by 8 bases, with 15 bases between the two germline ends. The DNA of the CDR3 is TGTGCCAGCGTAGGCCAGGGAGGCGAAAAACTGTTTTTT. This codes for CASVGQGGEKLFF.

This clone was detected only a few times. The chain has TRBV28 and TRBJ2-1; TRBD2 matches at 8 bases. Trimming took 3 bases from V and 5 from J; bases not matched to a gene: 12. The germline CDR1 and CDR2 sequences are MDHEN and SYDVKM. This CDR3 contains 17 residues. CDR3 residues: CASSLGAAGGRNNEQFF. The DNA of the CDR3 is TGTGCCAGCAGTTTGGGGGCGGCGGGGGGCCGGAACAATGAGCAGTTCTTC.

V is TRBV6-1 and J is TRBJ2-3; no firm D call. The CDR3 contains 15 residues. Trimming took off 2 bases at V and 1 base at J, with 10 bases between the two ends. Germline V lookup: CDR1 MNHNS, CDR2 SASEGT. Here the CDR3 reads CASSERSPGTDTQYF. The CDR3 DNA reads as TGTGCCAGCAGTGAAAGATCCCCAGGCACAGATACGCAGTATTTT.

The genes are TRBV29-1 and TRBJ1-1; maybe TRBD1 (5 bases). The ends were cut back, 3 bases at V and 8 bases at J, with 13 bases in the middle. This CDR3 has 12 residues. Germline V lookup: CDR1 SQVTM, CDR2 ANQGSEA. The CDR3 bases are TGCAGCGTTGACCAGGGAGGTCTCGAAGCTTTCTTT. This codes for CSVDQGGLEAFF.

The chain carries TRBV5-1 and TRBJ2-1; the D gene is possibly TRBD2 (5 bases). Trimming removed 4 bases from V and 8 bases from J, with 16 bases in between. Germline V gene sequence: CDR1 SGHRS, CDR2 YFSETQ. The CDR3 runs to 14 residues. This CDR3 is CASSPGGAWDEQFF. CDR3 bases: TGCGCCAGCAGCCCCGGAGGTGCGTGGGATGAGCAGTTCTTC.

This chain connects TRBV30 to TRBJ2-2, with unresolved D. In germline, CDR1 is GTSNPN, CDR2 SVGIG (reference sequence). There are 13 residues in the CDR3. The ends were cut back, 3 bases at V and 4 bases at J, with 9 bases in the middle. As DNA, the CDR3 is TGTGCCTGGAGGGTTTTTAGCACCGGGGAGCTGTTTTTT. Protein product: CAWRVFSTGELFF.

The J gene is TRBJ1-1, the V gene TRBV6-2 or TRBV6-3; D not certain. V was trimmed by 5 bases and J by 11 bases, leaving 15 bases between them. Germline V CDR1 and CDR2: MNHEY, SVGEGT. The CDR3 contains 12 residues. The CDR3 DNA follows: TGTGCCAGCAGTGATACCGGGAGGGCGGCTTTCTTT. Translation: CASSDTGRAAFF.

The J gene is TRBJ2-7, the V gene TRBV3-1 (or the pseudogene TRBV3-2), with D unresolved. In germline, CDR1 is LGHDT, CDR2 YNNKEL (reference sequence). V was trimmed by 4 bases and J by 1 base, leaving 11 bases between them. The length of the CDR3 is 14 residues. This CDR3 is CASSRSTNSYEQYF. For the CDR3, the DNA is TGTGCCAGCAGCCGGTCGACAAATTCCTACGAGCAGTACTTC.

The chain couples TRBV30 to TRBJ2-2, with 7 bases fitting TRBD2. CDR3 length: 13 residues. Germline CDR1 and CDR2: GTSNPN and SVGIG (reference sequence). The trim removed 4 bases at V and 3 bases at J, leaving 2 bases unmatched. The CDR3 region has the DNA TGTGCCTGGAAGCGGGGCTACACCGGGGAGCTGTTTTTT. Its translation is CAWKRGYTGELFF.

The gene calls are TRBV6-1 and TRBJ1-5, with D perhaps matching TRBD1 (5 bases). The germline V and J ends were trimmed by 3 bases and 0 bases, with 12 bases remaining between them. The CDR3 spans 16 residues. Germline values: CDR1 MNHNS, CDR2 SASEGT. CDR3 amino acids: CASSDGQIHSNQPQHF. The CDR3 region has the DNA TGTGCCAGCAGTGACGGACAAATTCATAGCAATCAGCCCCAGCATTTT.

The chain's CDR3 is CASSRTRRNEKLFF. In DNA, the CDR3 is TGTGCCAGCAGTAGGACTCGGAGGAATGAAAAACTGTTTTTT. V is TRBV6-5 and J is TRBJ1-4; no firm D call. The germline V gene has CDR1 MNHEY and CDR2 SVGAGI. V was clipped by 5 bases and J by 5 bases, with 12 bases between them. The CDR3 loop spans 14 amino acids.

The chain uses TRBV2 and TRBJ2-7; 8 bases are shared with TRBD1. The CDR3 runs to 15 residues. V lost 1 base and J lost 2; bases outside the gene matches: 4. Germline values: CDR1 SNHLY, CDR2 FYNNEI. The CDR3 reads CASSEGTGRTYEQYF. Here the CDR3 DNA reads TGTGCCAGCAGTGAAGGGACAGGGCGTACCTACGAGCAGTACTTC.

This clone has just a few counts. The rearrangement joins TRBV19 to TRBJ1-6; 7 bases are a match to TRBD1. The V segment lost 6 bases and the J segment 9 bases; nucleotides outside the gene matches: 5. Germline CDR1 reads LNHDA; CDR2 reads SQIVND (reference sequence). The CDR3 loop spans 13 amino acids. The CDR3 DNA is TGTGCCAGTAGATGGGACAGTGGTTCACCCCTCCACTTT. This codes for CASRWDSGSPLHF.

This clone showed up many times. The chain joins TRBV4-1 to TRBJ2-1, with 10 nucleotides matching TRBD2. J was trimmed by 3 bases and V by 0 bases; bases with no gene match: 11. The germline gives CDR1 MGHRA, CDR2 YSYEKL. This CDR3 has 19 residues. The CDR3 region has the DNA TGCGCCAGCAGCCAAGATCCGAGCGGGGGGGCCGGCGGCTACAATGAGCAGTTCTTC. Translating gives CASSQDPSGGAGGYNEQFF.

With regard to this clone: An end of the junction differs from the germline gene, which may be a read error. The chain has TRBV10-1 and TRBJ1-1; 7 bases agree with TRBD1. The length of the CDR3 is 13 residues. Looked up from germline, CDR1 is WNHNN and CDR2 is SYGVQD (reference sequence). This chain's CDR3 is CASSDRGNAEAFF. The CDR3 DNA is TGCGCCAGCAGTGACAGGGGGAACGCTGAAGCTTTCTTT.

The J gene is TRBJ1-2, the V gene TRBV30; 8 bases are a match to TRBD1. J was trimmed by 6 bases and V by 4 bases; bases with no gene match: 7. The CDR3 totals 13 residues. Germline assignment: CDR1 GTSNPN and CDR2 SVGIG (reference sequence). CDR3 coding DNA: TGTGCCTGGACCCCCGGGACAGGCGATGGCTACACCTTC. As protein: CAWTPGTGDGYTF.

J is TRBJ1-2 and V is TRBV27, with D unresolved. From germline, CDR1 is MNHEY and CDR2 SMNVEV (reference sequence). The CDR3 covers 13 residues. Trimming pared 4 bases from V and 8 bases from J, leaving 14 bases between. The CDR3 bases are TGTGCCAGCAGTTCTCAGACATTAGGCGGCTACACCTTC. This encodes CASSSQTLGGYTF.